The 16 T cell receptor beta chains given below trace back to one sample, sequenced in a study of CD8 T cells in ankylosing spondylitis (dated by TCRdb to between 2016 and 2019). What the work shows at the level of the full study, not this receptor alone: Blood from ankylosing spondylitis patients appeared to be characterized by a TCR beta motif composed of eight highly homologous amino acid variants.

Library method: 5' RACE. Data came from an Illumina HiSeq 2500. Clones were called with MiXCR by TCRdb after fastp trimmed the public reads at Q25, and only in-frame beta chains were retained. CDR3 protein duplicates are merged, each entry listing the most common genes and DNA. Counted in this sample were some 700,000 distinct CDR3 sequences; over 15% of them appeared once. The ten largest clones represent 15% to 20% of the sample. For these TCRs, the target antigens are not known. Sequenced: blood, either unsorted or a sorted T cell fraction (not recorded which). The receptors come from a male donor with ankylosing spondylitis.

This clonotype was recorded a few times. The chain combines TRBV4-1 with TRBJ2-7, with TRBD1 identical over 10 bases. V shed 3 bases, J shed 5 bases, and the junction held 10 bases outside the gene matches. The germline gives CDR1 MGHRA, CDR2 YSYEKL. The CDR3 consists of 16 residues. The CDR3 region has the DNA TGCGCCAGCAGCCACCGAAAGACAGGGGGCATGGACGAGCAGTACTTC. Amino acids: CASSHRKTGGMDEQYF.

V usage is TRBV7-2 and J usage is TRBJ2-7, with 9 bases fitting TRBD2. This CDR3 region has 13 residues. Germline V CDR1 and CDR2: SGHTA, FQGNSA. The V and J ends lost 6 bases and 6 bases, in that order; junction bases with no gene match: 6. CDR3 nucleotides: TGTGCCAGCAGATTTAGCGGGGGTGGCGAGCAGTACTTC. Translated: CASRFSGGGEQYF.

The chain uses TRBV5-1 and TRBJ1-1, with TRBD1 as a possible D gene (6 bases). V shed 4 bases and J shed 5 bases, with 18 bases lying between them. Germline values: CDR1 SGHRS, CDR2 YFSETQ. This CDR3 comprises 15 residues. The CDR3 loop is CASSLKQGLRTEAFF. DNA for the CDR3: TGCGCCAGCAGCCTAAAACAGGGCTTACGGACTGAAGCTTTCTTT. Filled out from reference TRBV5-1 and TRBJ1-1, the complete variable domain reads KAGVTQTPRYLIKTRGQQVTLSCSPISGHRSVSWYQQTPGQGLQFLFEYFSETQRNKGNFPGRFSGRQFSNSRSEMNVSTLELGDSALYLCASSLKQGLRTEAFFGQGTRLTVV.

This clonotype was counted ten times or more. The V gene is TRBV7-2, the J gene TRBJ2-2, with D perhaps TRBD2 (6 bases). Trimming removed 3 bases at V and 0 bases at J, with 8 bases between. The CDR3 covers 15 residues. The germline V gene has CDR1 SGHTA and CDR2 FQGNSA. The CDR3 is CASSFSGSNTGELFF. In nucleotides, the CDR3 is TGTGCCAGCAGCTTCAGCGGGTCGAACACCGGGGAGCTGTTTTTT.

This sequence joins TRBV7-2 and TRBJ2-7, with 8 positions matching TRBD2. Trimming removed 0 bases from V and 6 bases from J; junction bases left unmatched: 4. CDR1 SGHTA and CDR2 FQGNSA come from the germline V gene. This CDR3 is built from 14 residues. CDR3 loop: CASSLAPGRAEQYF. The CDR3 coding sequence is TGTGCCAGCAGCTTAGCCCCCGGGAGGGCCGAGCAGTACTTC.

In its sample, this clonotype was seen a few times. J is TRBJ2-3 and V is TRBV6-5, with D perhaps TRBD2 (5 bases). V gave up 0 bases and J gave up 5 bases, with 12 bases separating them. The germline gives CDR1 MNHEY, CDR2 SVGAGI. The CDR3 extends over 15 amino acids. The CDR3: CASSYSGGLGDTQYF. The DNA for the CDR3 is TGTGCCAGCAGTTACTCAGGCGGGTTGGGAGATACGCAGTATTTT.

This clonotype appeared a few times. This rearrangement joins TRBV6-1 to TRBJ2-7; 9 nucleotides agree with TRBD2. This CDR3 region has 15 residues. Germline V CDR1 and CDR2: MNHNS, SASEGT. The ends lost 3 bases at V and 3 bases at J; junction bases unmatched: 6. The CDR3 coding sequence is TGTGCCAGCAGTGATAGGGGACTAGCAGGCTACGAGCAGTACTTC. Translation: CASSDRGLAGYEQYF.

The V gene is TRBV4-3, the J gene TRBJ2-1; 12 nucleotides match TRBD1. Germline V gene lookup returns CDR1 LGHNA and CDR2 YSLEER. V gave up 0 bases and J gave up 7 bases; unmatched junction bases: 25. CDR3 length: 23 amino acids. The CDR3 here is CASSQDWGRFRDRGHRDKNEQFF. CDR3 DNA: TGCGCCAGCAGCCAAGATTGGGGTCGATTCCGGGACAGGGGGCATAGAGACAAGAATGAGCAGTTCTTC.

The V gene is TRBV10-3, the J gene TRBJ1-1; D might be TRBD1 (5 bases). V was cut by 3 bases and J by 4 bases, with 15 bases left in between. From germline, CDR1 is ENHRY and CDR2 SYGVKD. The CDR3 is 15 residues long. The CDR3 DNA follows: TGTGCCATCAGTGACGGGGCAGGTTCTGTCACTGAAGCTTTCTTT. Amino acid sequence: CAISDGAGSVTEAFF.

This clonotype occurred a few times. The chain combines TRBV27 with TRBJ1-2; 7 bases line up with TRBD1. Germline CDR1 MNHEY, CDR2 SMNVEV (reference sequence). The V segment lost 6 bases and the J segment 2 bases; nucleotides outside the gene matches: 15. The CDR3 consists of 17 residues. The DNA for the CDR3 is TGTGCCAGCAGCCTCCTCGGACAGGAACCTAGAAACTATGGCTACACCTTC. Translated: CASSLLGQEPRNYGYTF.

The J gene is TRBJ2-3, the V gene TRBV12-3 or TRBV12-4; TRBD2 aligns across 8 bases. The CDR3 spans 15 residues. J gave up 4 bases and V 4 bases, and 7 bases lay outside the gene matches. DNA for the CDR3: TGTGCCAGCAGTTATACGGGGGGGCAGGCAGATACGCAGTATTTT. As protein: CASSYTGGQADTQYF.

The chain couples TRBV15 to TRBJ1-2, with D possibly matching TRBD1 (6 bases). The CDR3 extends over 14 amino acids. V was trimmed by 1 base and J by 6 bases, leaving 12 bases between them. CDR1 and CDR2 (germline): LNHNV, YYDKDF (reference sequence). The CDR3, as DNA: TGTGCCACCAGCAGAGCGACAGGTGGAGATGGCTACACCTTC. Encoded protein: CATSRATGGDGYTF.

The chain's CDR3 is CASSQDLRYSPLHF. The CDR3 DNA is TGTGCCAGCAGCCAAGATCTAAGATATTCACCCCTCCACTTT. The chain has TRBV14 and TRBJ1-6; D gene ambiguous. Between the trimmed V and J ends, which lost 0 bases and 8 bases, there was a span of 8 bases. Per germline, CDR1 SGHDN and CDR2 FVKESK. The length of the CDR3 is 14 residues.

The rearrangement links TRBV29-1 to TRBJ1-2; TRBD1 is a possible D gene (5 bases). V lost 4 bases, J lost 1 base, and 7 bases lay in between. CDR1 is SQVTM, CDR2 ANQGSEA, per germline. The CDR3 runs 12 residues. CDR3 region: CSVAGGNYGYTF. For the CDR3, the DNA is TGCAGCGTTGCTGGGGGTAACTATGGCTACACCTTC.

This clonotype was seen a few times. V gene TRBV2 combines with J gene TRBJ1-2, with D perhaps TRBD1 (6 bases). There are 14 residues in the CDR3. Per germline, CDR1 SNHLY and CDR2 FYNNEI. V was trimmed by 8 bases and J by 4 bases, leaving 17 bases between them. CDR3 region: CASQLTGTSYGYTF. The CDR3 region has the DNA TGTGCCAGCCAACTTACAGGGACCAGCTATGGCTACACCTTC. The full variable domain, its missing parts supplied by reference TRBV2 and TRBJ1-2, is EPEVTQTPSHQVTQMGQEVILRCVPISNHLYFYWYRQILGQKVEFLVSFYNNEISEKSEIFDDQFSVERPDGSNFTLKIRSTKLEDSAMYFCASQLTGTSYGYTFGSGTRLTVV.

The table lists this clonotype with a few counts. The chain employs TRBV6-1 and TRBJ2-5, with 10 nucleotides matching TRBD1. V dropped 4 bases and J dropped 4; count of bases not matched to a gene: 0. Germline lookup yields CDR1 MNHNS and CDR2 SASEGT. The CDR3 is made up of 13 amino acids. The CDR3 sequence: CASSGDRGETQYF. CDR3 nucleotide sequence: TGTGCCAGCAGTGGGGACAGGGGAGAGACCCAGTACTTC.